Listed below are T cell receptor beta chains from one sample, sequenced in a study of OX40 agonist ivuxolimab in advanced cancers. Method: immunoSEQ multiplex PCR; TCRdb's copy keeps in-frame clones and lacks some. Of 50,000 to 70,000 clones in the sample, about 90% were seen once. The material sequenced was CD4+ or CD8+ T cells sorted from blood, taken in a trial of the OX40 agonist ivuxolimab. The receptors were sampled from an adult with an advanced solid tumor such as melanoma, head and neck, liver or kidney cancer. The CDR3 runs from the conserved cysteine through the conserved F or W. A D gene is named only where the DNA matches it firmly. Rows give clone size only sometimes, using once, few, many, or a class for an expanded clone.

TRBJ2-1 once TRBV6-4 TRBD1 TGTGCCAGCAGCCGCCGACAGGGGGAAAGCAATGAGCAGTTCTTC CASSRRQGESNEQFF
TRBJ2-5 . TRBV7-9 TRBD1 TGTGCCAGCAGCTTAGTGACAGGGGGCGAAGAGACCCAGTACTTC CASSLVTGGEETQYF
TRBJ2-7 . TRBV19 . TGTGCCAGTAGTTTCCGGGGCTCCTACGAGCAGTACTTC CASSFRGSYEQYF
TRBJ2-6 . TRBV4-3 . TGCGCCAGCAGCCAAGATCACGGGAGCTCTGGGGCCAACGTCCTGACTTTC CASSQDHGSSGANVLTF
TRBJ2-3 . TRBV28 . TGTGCCAGCAGTTTTTCCGCCCCTGGCACAGATACGCAGTATTTT CASSFSAPGTDTQYF
TRBJ1-5 . TRBV21-1 . TGTGCCAGCAGCATACCAGGGAGAGGGGAACAGCCCCAGCATTTT CASSIPGRGEQPQHF
TRBJ2-3 . TRBV7-9 TRBD2 TGTGCCAGCAGCCCCACCCTAGCGGGGTACGATACGCAGTATTTT CASSPTLAGYDTQYF
TRBJ1-5 few TRBV12-1 . TGTGCCAATATCCCGGGCCAGGGGTGTCAGCCCCAGCATTTT CANIPGQGCQPQHF
TRBJ1-1 few TRBV7-2 . TGTGCCAGCAGCTTAGGCCCAACCCCGGGCACTGAAGCTTTCTTT CASSLGPTPGTEAFF
TRBJ2-7 . TRBV7-8 TRBD2 TGTGCCAGCAGCCACGTAAAGGCGGGAGGAGACTACGAGCAGTACTTC CASSHVKAGGDYEQYF
TRBJ2-3 . TRBV4-3 TRBD2 TGCGCCAGCACCCGCGGGGGTGCGAGCACAGATACGCAGTATTTT CASTRGGASTDTQYF
TRBJ2-1 . TRBV6-5 . TGTGCCAGCAGGGGGAATCTCTACAATGAGCAGTTCTTC CASRGNLYNEQFF
TRBJ1-1 . TRBV28 . TGTGCCAGCAGTTTAATTCAGGGGAACACTGAAGCTTTCTTT CASSLIQGNTEAFF
TRBJ2-1 . TRBV9 . TGTGCCAGCAGCGAGGAGGGCTACAATGAGCAGTTCTTC CASSEEGYNEQFF
TRBJ2-7 . TRBV25-1 . TGTGCCAGCAGTGACCCCCTATATTACGAGCAGTACTTC CASSDPLYYEQYF
TRBJ1-4 . TRBV4-3 TRBD1 TGCGCCAGCAGCCAAGATTCAGTTCCCCGGGACAGGGGGAAAACTAATGAAAAACTGTTTTTT CASSQDSVPRDRGKTNEKLFF
TRBJ1-2 . TRBV7-8 . TGTGCCAGCAGCTTAGCGCACGGTAGTGGGGGCTACACCTTC CASSLAHGSGGYTF
TRBJ2-5 . TRBV11-2 . TGTGCCAGCAGCGCCCGAGAGACCCAGTACTTC CASSARETQYF
TRBJ2-2 . TRBV7-6 TRBD2 TGTGCCAGCAGCTTAGCCCTAGCGGGAGGGCGTTGGACCGGGGAGCTGTTTTTT CASSLALAGGRWTGELFF
TRBJ2-7 few TRBV28 TRBD1 TGTGCCAGCAGCAACTTCGGGACAGGGTCCCCCTACGAGCAGTACTTC CASSNFGTGSPYEQYF
TRBJ2-3 . TRBV9 TRBD2 TGTGCCAGCAGCTGGATTGAGCGGGGGGACACAGATACGCAGTATTTT CASSWIERGDTDTQYF
TRBJ2-7 . TRBV28 . TGTGCCAGCCGGGCTTCTGGGTACGAGCAGTACTTC CASRASGYEQYF
TRBJ1-2 . TRBV18 . TGTGCCAGCTCACCACCCATGGGTCAGCCTTCCGGGGTTGAGGGCTACACCTTC CASSPPMGQPSGVEGYTF
TRBJ2-7 . TRBV5-1 . TGCGCCAGCAGCTTGGGTGGAGGGGTCGACGAGCAGTACTTC CASSLGGGVDEQYF
TRBJ2-7 . TRBV6-5 . TGTGCCAGCAGTTCCGGAAAGGGCAGGGTGGGGTACGAGCAGTACTTC CASSSGKGRVGYEQYF
TRBJ2-5 . TRBV5-8 . TGTGCCAGCAGCTTGGCCGGAGGAGGAGAGACCCAGTACTTC CASSLAGGGETQYF
TRBJ2-7 . TRBV14 . TGTGCCAGCAGCCAAGCTGTCCGACCCTACGAGCAGTACTTC CASSQAVRPYEQYF
TRBJ2-7 . TRBV27 TRBD2 TGTGCCAGCAGTCTAGCGGGACTACCCATTTACGAGCAGTACTTC CASSLAGLPIYEQYF
TRBJ2-7 . TRBV27 TRBD1 TGTGCCAGCAGGGGGGCCGGGACAGGGCTATACGAGCAGTACTTC CASRGAGTGLYEQYF
TRBJ1-1 . TRBV4-1 . TGCGCCAGCAGCCAAGATCTTGAATTAAGAGGGGCGAACACTGAAGCTTTCTTT CASSQDLELRGANTEAFF
TRBJ1-2 . TRBV27 TRBD1 TGTGCCAGCAGTTTCACCGGGACAGGGCACTATGGCTACACCTTC CASSFTGTGHYGYTF
TRBJ2-7 . TRBV19 . TGTGCCAGTAGCGGCTCCTACGAGCAGTACTTC CASSGSYEQYF
TRBJ1-1 . TRBV4-1 . TGCGCCAGCAAAGACAGGCACGCTACTAACACTGAAGCTTTCTTT CASKDRHATNTEAFF
TRBJ2-7 . TRBV27 . TGTGCCAGCAGTTTATCCGAACAGAACGAGCAGTACTTC CASSLSEQNEQYF
TRBJ2-5 . TRBV7-6 TRBD2 TGTGCCAGCAGCTCTGCGGGAGAGGAGACCCAGTACTTC CASSSAGEETQYF
TRBJ2-5 . TRBV11-2 TRBD2 TGTGCCAGCAGCTCAGCGGGAGGGTGGGAGACCCAGTACTTC CASSSAGGWETQYF
TRBJ2-5 . TRBV5-4 . TGTGCCAGCAGCTTGGTAGGGGAGACCCAGTACTTC CASSLVGETQYF
TRBJ2-1 few TRBV7-3 TRBD2 TGTGCCAGCAGCTGGCTAGCGGGAGAGAACAATGAGCAGTTCTTC CASSWLAGENNEQFF
TRBJ1-1 . TRBV28 TRBD1 TGTGCCAGCAGTGGACAGGGGTGGACTGAAGCTTTCTTT CASSGQGWTEAFF
TRBJ2-7 once TRBV15 . TGTGCCACCAGCAGAGATCTCCTGATGCCCTACGAGCAGTACTTC CATSRDLLMPYEQYF
TRBJ2-1 . TRBV9 TRBD2 TGTGCCAGCAGCCAAGGGACTAGCGGGAGTGGGGAGCAGTTCTTC CASSQGTSGSGEQFF
TRBJ2-1 . TRBV6-1 TRBD2 TGTGCCAGCAGTGAAGAGGGTGGGGCGGGAGCTTACAATGAGCAGTTCTTC CASSEEGGAGAYNEQFF
TRBJ1-5 . TRBV27 . TGTGCCAGCAGTTTAAAGGGTAGCTGGTCGGGCAATCAGCCCCAGCATTTT CASSLKGSWSGNQPQHF
TRBJ2-3 . TRBV28 . TGTGCCAGCAGTCGGTCAGAGTACACAGATACGCAGTATTTT CASSRSEYTDTQYF
TRBJ2-7 . TRBV28 . TGTGCCAGCAGCCCACACATCTACGAGCAGTACTTC CASSPHIYEQYF